The 11 T cell receptor beta chains in this list originate from one sample, sequenced in a study of shared clonotypes between healthy human individuals. Libraries were prepared by immunoSEQ multiplex PCR; TCRdb keeps only in-frame clonotypes and omits some of them. The sample has more than 2 million clones, about 95% seen once; the top ten hold 0.85% to 1.3%. CD45RO-negative, CCR7-selected cells formed the naive CD8 fraction, which excluded terminally differentiated effector memory CD45RA+ cells. Sample: naive CD8+ T cells sorted from blood. The receptors stem from a man younger than 35 in good health.

The table lists this clone with a few counts. The gene calls are TRBV6-1 and TRBJ1-2; the match to TRBD1 covers 8 bases. Germline assignment: CDR1 MNHNS and CDR2 SASEGT. The CDR3 contains 17 residues. The V segment lost 3 bases and the J segment 8 bases; nucleotides outside the gene matches: 17. CDR3 bases: TGTGCCAGCAGTGATCTAAGCGCCAGGGGGCGTTCGGAGGGCTACACCTTC. Translated, it gives CASSDLSARGRSEGYTF.

V is TRBV11-2 and J is TRBJ2-4; D gene ambiguous. V lost 5 bases and J 6 bases, leaving 8 bases between the germline ends. The germline V gene has CDR1 SGHAT and CDR2 FQNNGV. This CDR3 spans 12 amino acids. Written as DNA, the CDR3 is TGTGCCAGCAGCGCAGACGGAAACATTCAGTACTTC. Translation: CASSADGNIQYF. Based on the CDR3 plus reference TRBV11-2 and TRBJ2-4, the full variable domain is EAGVAQSPRYKIIEKRQSVAFWCNPISGHATLYWYQQILGQGPKLLIQFQNNGVVDDSQLPKDRFSAERLKGVDSTLKIQPAKLEDSAVYLCASSADGNIQYFGAGTRLSVL.

V and J are TRBV7-3 and TRBJ2-1, with D unresolved. The CDR3 length is 13 residues. Trimming shortened V by 1 base and J by 3 bases, and 4 bases separated the two germline ends. The germline gives CDR1 SGHTA, CDR2 FQGTGA. The CDR3 DNA follows: TGTGCCAGCAGCTTAAAAAACTACAATGAGCAGTTCTTC. Protein product: CASSLKNYNEQFF.

Of note for this clone: The sample carries other DNA sequences with the same CDR3. This sequence joins TRBV27 and TRBJ2-7; D may be TRBD1 (6 bases). The CDR3 spans 14 residues. The V and J ends lost 2 bases and 2 bases respectively, with 10 bases between them. Per germline, CDR1 MNHEY and CDR2 SMNVEV (reference sequence). The CDR3 coding sequence is TGTGCCAGCAGTTTACAGGGGAGCCCCTACGAGCAGTACTTC. Amino acid sequence: CASSLQGSPYEQYF.

The chain carries TRBV10-1 and TRBJ2-2, with TRBD1 matching over 7 bases. CDR1 is WNHNN and CDR2 is SYGVQD in the germline V gene (reference sequence). The CDR3 length is 17 residues. Unmatched junction bases numbered 13, after V lost 6 bases and J lost 3 bases. DNA of the CDR3: TGCGCCAGCAGCCCATTACAGGGGATAGAGGACACCGGGGAGCTGTTTTTT. The encoded protein is CASSPLQGIEDTGELFF.

This clone turned up a few times. CDR3 sequence (DNA): TGCGCCAGCAGCCAGCCGGGACAGTCTACCTACGAGCAGTACTTC. This translates into CASSQPGQSTYEQYF. The chain is built from TRBV4-1 and TRBJ2-7, with 7 nucleotides matching TRBD1. In germline, CDR1 is MGHRA, CDR2 YSYEKL. The V gene end was trimmed by 3 bases and the J gene end by 2 bases; junction bases not matched to a gene: 7. The CDR3 is made up of 15 amino acids.

This sequence joins TRBV4-1 and TRBJ2-7; D tentatively fits TRBD1 or TRBD2 (5 bases each). The CDR3 contains 13 residues. V was cut by 0 bases and J by 7 bases, with 10 bases left in between. Germline CDR1 MGHRA, CDR2 YSYEKL. The DNA for the CDR3 is TGCGCCAGCAGCCAAGAGCGGAGGACAGAGCAGTACTTC. It codes for CASSQERRTEQYF.

The gene calls are TRBV19 and TRBJ2-7, with TRBD2 matching 7 bases. Germline V gives CDR1 LNHDA, CDR2 SQIVND (reference sequence). The CDR3 is made up of 14 amino acids. J was trimmed by 3 bases and V by 3 bases; bases with no gene match: 5. The CDR3 loop is CASSMEASGYEQYF. The CDR3 region has the DNA TGTGCCAGTAGTATGGAAGCTAGCGGCTACGAGCAGTACTTC.

This clone was found a few times. This sequence joins TRBV29-1 and TRBJ1-1; D uncertain. V gave up 7 bases and J gave up 1 base, with 7 bases separating them. Germline V gives CDR1 SQVTM, CDR2 ANQGSEA. The CDR3 has 11 amino acids. The CDR3 region is CSAVKNTEAFF. CDR3 nucleotides: TGCAGCGCCGTAAAGAACACTGAAGCTTTCTTT.

The CDR3 coding sequence is TGTGCCAGCAGGGGACTAGCGGGAGGTGGAGAGACCCAGTACTTC. Translating it yields CASRGLAGGGETQYF. The chain links TRBV7-9 to TRBJ2-5; 15 bases agree with TRBD2. The V segment lost 6 bases and the J segment 4 bases; nucleotides outside the gene matches: 3. The CDR3 consists of 15 residues. Germline V gene lookup returns CDR1 SEHNR and CDR2 FQNEAQ (reference sequence).

The gene calls are TRBV6-6 and TRBJ1-2; D remains unclear. The V and J ends lost 2 bases and 0 bases respectively, with 10 bases between them. Germline V gives CDR1 MNHNY, CDR2 SVGAGI (reference sequence). This CDR3 spans 15 amino acids. CDR3 loop: CASSYNIPTNYGYTF. CDR3 DNA: TGTGCCAGCAGTTACAATATCCCAACTAACTATGGCTACACCTTC.